Listed here is a single T cell receptor beta chain. Antigen specificity is unknown. No infections or other immune events were documented during collection. This table comes from immunoSEQ multiplex PCR, and its TCRdb copy is limited to in-frame clones, with some not included. This table holds 80,000 to 95,000 clones, 88% found once. This entry is derived from a study of identifying expanded T cells in peripheral blood. The CDR3 runs to 12 residues. Germline V gives CDR1 SGHNT, CDR2 YYREEE (reference sequence). The V and J ends lost 1 base and 7 bases respectively, with 3 bases between them. Overall study findings and caveats: Technical replicates showed about 1.1 changed clones; two weeks roughly 16; four weeks 19.

The receptor's source is a person aged 18-69 years in good health. The rearrangement joins TRBV5-4 to TRBJ1-6; D call uncertain. The sequenced sample consisted of blood. The CDR3: CASSLKNSPLHF. CDR3 coding DNA: TGTGCCAGCAGCTTGAAAAATTCACCCCTCCACTTT.